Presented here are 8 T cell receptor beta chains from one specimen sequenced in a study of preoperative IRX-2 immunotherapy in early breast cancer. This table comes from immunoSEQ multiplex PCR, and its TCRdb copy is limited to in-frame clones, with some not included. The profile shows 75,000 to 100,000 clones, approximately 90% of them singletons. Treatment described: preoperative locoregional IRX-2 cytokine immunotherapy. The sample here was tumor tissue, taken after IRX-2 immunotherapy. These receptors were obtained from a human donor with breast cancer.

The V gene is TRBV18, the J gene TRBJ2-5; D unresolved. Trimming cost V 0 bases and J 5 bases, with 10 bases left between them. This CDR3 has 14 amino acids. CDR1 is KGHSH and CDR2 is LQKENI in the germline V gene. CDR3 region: CASSPPNARETQYF. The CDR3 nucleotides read TGTGCCAGCTCACCACCGAACGCCAGGGAGACCCAGTACTTC.

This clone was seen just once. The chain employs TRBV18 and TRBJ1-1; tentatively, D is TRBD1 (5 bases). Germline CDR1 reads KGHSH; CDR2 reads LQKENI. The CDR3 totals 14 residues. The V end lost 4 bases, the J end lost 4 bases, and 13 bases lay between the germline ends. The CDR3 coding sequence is TGTGCCAGCTCACGAAGTGGGGGAGGCACTGAAGCTTTCTTT. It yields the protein CASSRSGGGTEAFF.

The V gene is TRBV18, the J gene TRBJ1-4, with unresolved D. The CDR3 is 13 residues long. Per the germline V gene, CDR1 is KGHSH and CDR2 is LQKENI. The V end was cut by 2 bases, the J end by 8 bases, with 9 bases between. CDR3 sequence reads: CASSPEPGEKLFF. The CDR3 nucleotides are TGTGCCAGCTCACCAGAGCCTGGGGAAAAACTGTTTTTT. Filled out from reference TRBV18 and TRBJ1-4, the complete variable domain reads NAGVMQNPRHLVRRRGQEARLRCSPMKGHSHVYWYRQLPEEGLKFMVYLQKENIIDESGMPKERFSAEFPKEGPSILRIQQVVRGDSAAYFCASSPEPGEKLFFGSGTQLSVL.

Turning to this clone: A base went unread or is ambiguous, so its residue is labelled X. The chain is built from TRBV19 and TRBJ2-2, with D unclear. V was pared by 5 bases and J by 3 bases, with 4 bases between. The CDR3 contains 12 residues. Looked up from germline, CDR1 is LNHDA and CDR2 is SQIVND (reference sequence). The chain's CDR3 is CASSXYTGELFF. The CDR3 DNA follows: TGTGCCAGTAGTGSCTACACCGGGGAGCTGTTTTTT.

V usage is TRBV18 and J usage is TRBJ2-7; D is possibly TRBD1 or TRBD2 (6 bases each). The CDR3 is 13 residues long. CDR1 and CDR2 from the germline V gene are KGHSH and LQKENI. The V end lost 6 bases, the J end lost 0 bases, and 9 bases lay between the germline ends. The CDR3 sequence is CASSPGASYEQYF. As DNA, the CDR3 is TGTGCCAGCTCCCCGGGGGCCTCCTACGAGCAGTACTTC.

The CDR3 bases are TGCGCCAGCAGCTTGGTTTCACCGCGCAACGAGCAGTACTTC. Its translation is CASSLVSPRNEQYF. The chain couples TRBV5-1 to TRBJ2-7; D gene ambiguous. This CDR3 contains 14 residues. Germline V lookup: CDR1 SGHRS, CDR2 YFSETQ. The V gene lost 0 bases and the J gene lost 5 bases, with 12 bases spanning the gap.

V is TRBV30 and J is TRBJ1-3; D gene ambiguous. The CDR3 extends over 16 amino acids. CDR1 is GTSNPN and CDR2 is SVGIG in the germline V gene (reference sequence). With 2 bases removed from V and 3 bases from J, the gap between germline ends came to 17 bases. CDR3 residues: CAWSTDGRHLGNTIYF. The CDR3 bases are TGTGCCTGGAGTACCGATGGGCGCCACCTTGGAAACACCATATATTTT.

CDR3 protein: CASSESGTQPQHF. The CDR3 nucleotides are TGTGCCAGCAGTGAATCTGGGACCCAGCCCCAGCATTTT. The chain is built from TRBV25-1 and TRBJ1-5; D might be TRBD1 (5 bases). CDR3 length: 13 amino acids. Trimming removed 1 base from V and 7 bases from J, with 8 bases in between. Germline values: CDR1 MGHDK, CDR2 SYGVNS.